This record covers a single TCR beta chain. The CDR3 end is not reached by the read, which stops 3 residues before it; the germline J gene fills it in. The germline V gene has CDR1 SGHVS and CDR2 FNYEAQ. The CDR3 has 13 amino acids. The data originate from a study of Tregs in tolerant kidney transplant recipients. Assay used: immunoSEQ multiplex PCR; TCRdb lists only in-frame clones, some missing. In total, the table holds 30,000 to 35,000 clones. This sequence was found in a human donor who received a combined kidney and bone marrow transplant. The sequenced sample was CD8+ T cells from blood, obtained before the transplant. The V gene is TRBV7-6, the J gene TRBJ1-1, with D tentatively TRBD1 (5 bases). CDR3 DNA, as far as it was read: TGTGCCAGCAGCTTAAACCAGGGCCCCGAA. This sequence encodes CASSLNQGPE. The CDR3 as a whole reads CASSLNQGPEAFF.